These 18 T cell receptor beta chains were sequenced from one sample in a study of T cells expressing NK-cell markers (dated by TCRdb to about 2020). Libraries were built with 5' RACE. For sequencing, an Illumina HiSeq 2000 was employed. TCRdb reprocessed the reads; each CDR3 protein sequence makes one entry, and DNA is unavailable. This sample's clone table shows roughly 150,000 distinct CDR3 sequences. Of the sample, around 20% falls within the top ten clones. The sequenced sample was blood T cells: a sorted CD56 or NKG2C T cell subset, CD4+ or CD8+ T cells, or bulk PBMC T cells (not recorded which). All receptors come from a woman aged 18-70 years in good health.

The chain links TRBV5-1 to TRBJ1-5. The length of the CDR3 is 14 residues. The germline CDR1 and CDR2 sequences are SGHRS and YFSETQ. This CDR3 is CASRADNSNQPQHF.

The V and J genes are TRBV19 and TRBJ1-2; checking the TCRdb D call of TRBD1 is not possible without DNA. This CDR3 region has 12 residues. Germline loops: CDR1 LNHDA, CDR2 SQIVND (reference sequence). CDR3 residues: CASSLLGDGYTF.

The chain joins TRBV5-1 to TRBJ1-3; with no DNA, the TCRdb D assignment of TRBD1 cannot be verified. Germline loops: CDR1 SGHRS, CDR2 YFSETQ. This CDR3 spans 14 amino acids. The CDR3 loop reads CASSPGQTSNTIYF.

The gene calls are TRBV15 and TRBJ2-2; the TRBD2 assignment by TCRdb is unverifiable without DNA. Germline lookup yields CDR1 LNHNV and CDR2 YYDKDF (reference sequence). This CDR3 region has 17 residues. The CDR3 is CATKRGGARVDTGELFF.

CDR3 sequence: CASSLGRQGAGETQYF. V usage is TRBV7-9 and J usage is TRBJ2-5; TCRdb's D call, TRBD1, is unchecked because there is no DNA. The CDR3 length is 16 residues. From germline, CDR1 is SEHNR and CDR2 FQNEAQ (reference sequence).

This chain links TRBV4-1 with TRBJ2-1; TCRdb's D call, TRBD2, is unchecked because there is no DNA. CDR1 is MGHRA and CDR2 is YSYEKL in the germline V gene. There are 16 residues in the CDR3. The CDR3 loop is CASSHGPGLAINEQFF.

The CDR3 sequence is CASSGQGRETQYF. The chain joins TRBV9 to TRBJ2-5; TCRdb gives TRBD1 as the D gene, but with no DNA this cannot be confirmed. Per the germline V gene, CDR1 is SGDLS and CDR2 is YYNGEE. CDR3 size: 13 residues.

The chain recombines TRBV11-1 with TRBJ2-7; TCRdb calls TRBD1, which cannot be checked without DNA. The germline V gene has CDR1 SGHAT and CDR2 FQDESV (reference sequence). The CDR3 is made up of 15 amino acids. The CDR3 sequence: CASSAKTGSFYEQYF. Together with reference TRBV11-1 and TRBJ2-7, the CDR3 gives the full variable domain: EAEVAQSPRYKITEKSQAVAFWCDPISGHATLYWYRQILGQGPELLVQFQDESVVDDSQLPKDRFSAERLKGVDSTLKIQPAELGDSAMYLCASSAKTGSFYEQYFGPGTRLTVT.

This chain connects TRBV6-1 to TRBJ2-7. The CDR3 loop spans 14 amino acids. CDR1 MNHNS and CDR2 SASEGT come from the germline V gene. This chain's CDR3 is CASSLLTLYYEQYF.

The chain employs TRBV4-2 and TRBJ2-7; TCRdb's D call of TRBD1 is untestable without DNA. The CDR3 has 17 amino acids. Per the germline V gene, CDR1 is LGHNA and CDR2 is YNFKEQ. CDR3 region: CASSPTPLTASSYEQYF.

This chain links TRBV6-5 with TRBJ2-3; TCRdb proposes TRBD2, but this gene call is untestable without DNA. This CDR3 has 15 amino acids. Looked up from germline, CDR1 is MNHEY and CDR2 is SVGAGI. Here the CDR3 reads CASSPRLAEGDTQYF.

J is TRBJ2-5 and V is TRBV20-1; TCRdb's D call, TRBD1, is unchecked because there is no DNA. The CDR3 is 15 amino acids. Germline CDR1 is DFQATT and CDR2 is SNEGSKA (reference sequence). The CDR3 spells CSASGGRGKQETQYF.

This chain joins TRBV10-3 and TRBJ2-1; the TCRdb call, TRBD1, lacks DNA for checking. Germline lookup yields CDR1 ENHRY and CDR2 SYGVKD. This CDR3 spans 15 amino acids. CDR3 region: CAISVGTGVRNEQFF.

The genes are TRBV3-1 and TRBJ1-2; TCRdb designates TRBD1, a call that cannot be tested without DNA. The germline gives CDR1 LGHDT, CDR2 YNNKEL (reference sequence). This CDR3 region has 15 residues. CDR3 sequence: CASSQGGPLNYGYTF.

The V and J genes are TRBV4-1 and TRBJ2-1; TCRdb names TRBD1, which stays unverified in the absence of DNA. The CDR3 is 17 amino acids. Germline V lookup: CDR1 MGHRA, CDR2 YSYEKL. CDR3 region: CASSQIPQGLSYNEQFF.

The rearrangement uses TRBV7-3 and TRBJ2-5; absent DNA, TCRdb's TRBD1 call cannot be checked. The CDR3 spans 19 residues. Germline V gives CDR1 SGHTA, CDR2 FQGTGA. The CDR3 loop reads CASSFALQDRGTIQETQYF.

CDR3: CASSFRLSKENNEQFF. V gene TRBV11-2 combines with J gene TRBJ2-1. The CDR3 is made up of 16 amino acids. The germline CDR1 and CDR2 sequences are SGHAT and FQNNGV.

The chain uses TRBV20-1 and TRBJ2-5; TCRdb names TRBD2, which stays unverified in the absence of DNA. In germline, CDR1 is DFQATT, CDR2 SNEGSKA (reference sequence). This CDR3 spans 15 amino acids. The CDR3 sequence is CSAGWASGMVETQYF.